The subject of this entry is one T cell receptor beta chain. As yet, its antigen is unknown. This record comes from a study of cytomegalovirus exposure and HLA in healthy donors. The PCR had 60 Vbeta and 13 Jbeta primers. TCRdb's table, derived via immunoSEQ multiplex PCR, lists solely in-frame clones and lacks some. The data hold approximately 110,000 clones, with approximately 80% observed a single time. Study-wide results and caveats: In a later analysis, TCR beta V- and J-gene trimming was associated with a missense DCLRE1C variant.

CDR3 length equals 12 residues. Trimming removed 3 bases at V and 8 bases at J, with 11 bases between. The germline V gene encodes CDR1 SGHRS and CDR2 YFSETQ. The V gene is TRBV5-1, the J gene TRBJ1-1, with D possibly matching TRBD1 (5 bases). The sequenced sample consisted of PBMCs. This clonotype was sampled from a man aged 35-49 years in good health and CMV-seronegative. The DNA for the CDR3 is TGCGCCAGCAGCTCCCAGGGAATAGAAGCTTTCTTT. Residues: CASSSQGIEAFF.